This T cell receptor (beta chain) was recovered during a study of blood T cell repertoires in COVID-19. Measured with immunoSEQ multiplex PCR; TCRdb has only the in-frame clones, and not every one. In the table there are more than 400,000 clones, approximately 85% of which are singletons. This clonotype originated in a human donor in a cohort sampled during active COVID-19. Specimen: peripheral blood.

The CDR3 DNA reads as TGCGCCGAGAAACTTGTTTTCTCCTACGAGCAGTACTTC. Translating gives CAEKLVFSYEQYF. The chain carries TRBV23-1 and TRBJ2-7; no definite D call. TRBV23-1 is an ORF, and what it does is uncertain. CDR3 length equals 13 residues. V dropped 11 bases and J dropped 0 bases, with 14 bases sitting between them.